This T cell receptor beta chain comes out of a study of shared clonotypes between healthy human individuals (dated by TCRdb to 2019 to 2021). Background for the entire study: Three men and a couple of women, aged 18 to 49 years, made up the cohort. For each donor, three plates each were used for CD4 naive and CD4 memory, two plates were used for CD8 naive, and one plate was used for CD8 memory. To estimate repertoire size and how much clonotypes are shared between individuals, the study performed deep sequencing of blood TCR repertoires from five healthy adults. Different laboratories and diverse techniques were used to prepare libraries and sequence TCR repertoires, to increase sequencing depth and limit assay-specific biases. Each donor's leukapheresis produced roughly between roughly 0.9 and 9 billion PBMCs. Findings and caveats that apply to the study as a whole: Higher generation probabilities were observed for clonotypes shared by all four sorted-subset donors than for non-shared clonotypes. Estimated clonotype richness was generally larger for naive than for memory subsets. Even with the large sequencing depth, rarefaction of the sorted-subset datasets indicated that sequencing was incomplete. Pairwise subsampling led to the expectation that sequencing depth would affect the degree of clonotype sharing among donors. Because the study included only a small number of donors, the genetic and exposure-history diversity represented was limited. Across four donors, approximately 4.9% of naive CD4, over 3% of naive CD8, around 2.1% of memory CD4, and 0.4% to 0.45% of memory CD8 clonotypes were shared. Sampling was restricted to blood, and TCR repertoires in tissues likely differ from the TCR repertoires found in blood.

TCR CDR3 regions were amplified from genomic DNA by multiplex PCR using the deep immunoSEQ assay. Extracted genomic DNA from each cell subset was spread evenly across all wells of several immunoSEQ 96-well plates, with each plate serving as a replicate. For sorted subsets, roughly 200 ng of genomic DNA, equivalent to some 30,000 T cell genomes, went into each replicate PCR. The purified libraries were quantified using a Qubit 3.0 fluorometer, sized with a Bioanalyzer 2100, and then quantified again using the KAPA Library Quantification kit. Every immunoSEQ 96-well plate was sequenced on a separate single-read 150-cycle Illumina NextSeq 550 flow cell. On the authors' methods: The immunoSEQ output contained only junctional sequences without quality scores, so filtering could not match that applied to full-length reads. To assign V/J genes and CDR3, sequences were annotated against IMGT germline references using PyIR, a Python wrapper for IgBLAST v1.9. Reads were filtered out if the reads had weak V/J assignments (E-value above 1e-6), no CDR3, stop codons, out-of-frame junctions, or ambiguous translated residues. V3J clonotypes were defined as sequences sharing the same inferred V gene, J gene, and CDR3 amino acid sequence. To compute the percentage overlap between repertoires, the number of shared unique clonotypes was divided by the size of the smaller repertoire. Repertoire richness was assessed with RTK rarefaction, the Chao1 estimator, and Recon v2.1 estimates of unobserved clonotypes. Generation probabilities were computed with OLGA for all TCRbeta clonotypes obtained by the gDNA method from a few donors. The clones in this table, taken by TCRdb from immuneACCESS, are in-frame only. Not every clone is retained; where verified, under half of the shortfall comes from an unresolved V gene, and the cause of the rest is unknown. Clone size and the V and J calls come from that table; the DNA yielded D and trimming. Present in this sample are roughly 1,800,000 clones, approximately 94% of which were seen just once. The ten largest clones take up 1.2% of the sample.

The V and J ends are trimmed by 3 bases and 0 bases, leaving 19 bases between them. CDR1 and CDR2, looked up from the germline V gene (reference sequence), are SEHNR and FQNEAQ. The CDR3 has 18 amino acids, counting the end cysteine and phenylalanine. Only the CDR3 part of the read is kept: 54 bases, read in frame from the first base. CD8 naive samples consisted of CD45RO-negative cells that were positively selected for CCR7, yielding a CD45RA+CCR7+ population without TemRA cells. Healthy HIV-negative adults with no recently reported acute infections or vaccinations were included as donors. Every donor was a Caucasian adult residing in Nashville, Tennessee, USA. Blood was obtained by leukapheresis, after which PBMCs were separated by Ficoll-Histopaque density gradient centrifugation and cryopreserved in liquid nitrogen vapor phase. Analytical flow cytometry was used to check the purity and quantity of every magnetically sorted T cell population. Each sorted fraction had its genomic DNA isolated and then quantified by UV absorbance on a Nanodrop 2000c.

Comment on this clone: The antigen this receptor binds is unknown. Base qualities are not at hand, and no much larger clone is one base apart.

The sequence joins TRBV7-9 to TRBJ2-3, and the D gene may be TRBD2, 6 bases matching. The specimen was naive CD8+ T cells sorted from blood. The cell subset or site label for this specimen denotes: CD45RA+CCR7+. This receptor was obtained from a man younger than 35 in good health. CDR3 protein: CASSLRGLATTSTDTQYF. The bases read TGTGCCAGCAGCTTGCGTGGCCTAGCGACAACTAGCACAGATACGCAGTATTTT.